The next 3 T cell receptor beta chains were all read from a single sample in a study of blood T cell repertoires in COVID-19. Repertoires were generated with immunoSEQ multiplex PCR, while TCRdb's copy carries only in-frame clones and drops some. In the table there are around 440,000 clones, 88% of which are singletons. Sequencing was performed on peripheral blood. Receptors were obtained from a woman aged 50 to 60 with COVID-19, enrolled during active disease.

The J gene is TRBJ2-5, the V gene TRBV5-1; D perhaps matches TRBD1 (6 bases). The CDR3 has 14 amino acids. Germline lookup yields CDR1 SGHRS and CDR2 YFSETQ. Here the CDR3 DNA reads TGCGCATCACACCTTACAGGGTCCCAAGAGACCCAGTACTTC. It yields the protein CASHLTGSQETQYF.

The chain links TRBV9 to TRBJ2-7, with 13 positions matching TRBD2. There are 17 residues in the CDR3. V shed 2 bases and J 3 bases; nucleotides not matched to a gene: 8. Per the germline V gene, CDR1 is SGDLS and CDR2 is YYNGEE. The CDR3 here is CASSVGLAGVTGYEQYF. CDR3 DNA sequence: TGTGCCAGCAGCGTTGGACTAGCGGGGGTCACGGGCTACGAGCAGTACTTC.

This chain connects TRBV19 to TRBJ2-7, with 7 bases matching TRBD1. J was trimmed by 2 bases and V by 7 bases; bases with no gene match: 8. The CDR3 is made up of 14 amino acids. The germline V gene has CDR1 LNHDA and CDR2 SQIVND (reference sequence). CDR3 nucleotides: TGTGCCAGTATCGCGACAGGGCCACCCTACGAGCAGTACTTC. It yields the protein CASIATGPPYEQYF.